The entry that follows covers one TCR beta chain sequence. The sample is drawn from a study of blood T cell repertoires in COVID-19. During active infection, Seattle patients enrolled and were then monitored through disease. Repertoires were generated with immunoSEQ multiplex PCR, while TCRdb's copy carries only in-frame clones and drops some. The sample shows 200,000 to 300,000 clones, 80% to 95% of them seen only once. The clonotype originates from a man under 40 with COVID-19, enrolled during active disease. The sample consisted of peripheral blood.

The DNA of the CDR3 is TGTGCCAGCAGCCCGGACAGCCTGAACACTGAAGCTTTCTTT. Amino acids: CASSPDSLNTEAFF. V and J are TRBV6-5 and TRBJ1-1; a weak D match, TRBD1 (6 bases). The CDR3 length is 14 residues. Germline lookup yields CDR1 MNHEY and CDR2 SVGAGI. V dropped 6 bases and J dropped 0 bases, with 11 bases sitting between them.